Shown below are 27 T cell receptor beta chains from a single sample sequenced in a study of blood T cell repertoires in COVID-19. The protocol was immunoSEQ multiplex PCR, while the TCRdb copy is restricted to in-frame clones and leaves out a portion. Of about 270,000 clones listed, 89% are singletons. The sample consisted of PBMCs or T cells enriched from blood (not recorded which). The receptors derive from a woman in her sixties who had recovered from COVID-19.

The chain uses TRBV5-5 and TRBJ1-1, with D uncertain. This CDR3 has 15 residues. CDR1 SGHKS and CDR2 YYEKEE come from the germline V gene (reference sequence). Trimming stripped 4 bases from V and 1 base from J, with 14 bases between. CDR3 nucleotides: TGTGCCAGCAGCCCACCGATTCGGAGGAACACTGAAGCTTTCTTT. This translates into CASSPPIRRNTEAFF.

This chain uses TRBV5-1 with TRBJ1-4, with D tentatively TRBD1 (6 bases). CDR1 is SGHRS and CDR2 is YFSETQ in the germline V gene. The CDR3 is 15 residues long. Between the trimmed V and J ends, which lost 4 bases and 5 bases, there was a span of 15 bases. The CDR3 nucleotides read TGCGCCAGCAGCCGTGGGGGCAGGGAGAATGAAAAACTGTTTTTT. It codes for CASSRGGRENEKLFF.

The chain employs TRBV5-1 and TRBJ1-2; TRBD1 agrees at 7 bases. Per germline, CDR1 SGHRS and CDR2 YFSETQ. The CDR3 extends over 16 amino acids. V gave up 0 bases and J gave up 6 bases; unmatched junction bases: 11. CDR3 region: CASSLDPFGTVNGYTF. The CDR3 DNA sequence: TGCGCCAGCAGCTTGGACCCTTTCGGGACAGTGAATGGCTACACCTTC.

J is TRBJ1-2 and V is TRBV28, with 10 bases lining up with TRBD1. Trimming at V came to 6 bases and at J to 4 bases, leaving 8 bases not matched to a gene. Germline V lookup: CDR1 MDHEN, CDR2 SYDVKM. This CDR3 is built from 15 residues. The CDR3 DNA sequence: TGTGCCAGCAGCTCCCCGGGACAGGGGCTCTATGGCTACACCTTC. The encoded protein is CASSSPGQGLYGYTF.

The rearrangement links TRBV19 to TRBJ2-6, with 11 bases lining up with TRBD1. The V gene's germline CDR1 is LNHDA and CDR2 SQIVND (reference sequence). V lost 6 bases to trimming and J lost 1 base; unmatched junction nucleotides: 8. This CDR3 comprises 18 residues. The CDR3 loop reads CASSPRTGGRSGANVLTF. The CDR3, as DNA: TGTGCCAGTAGCCCCCGGACAGGGGGCAGGTCTGGGGCCAACGTCCTGACTTTC.

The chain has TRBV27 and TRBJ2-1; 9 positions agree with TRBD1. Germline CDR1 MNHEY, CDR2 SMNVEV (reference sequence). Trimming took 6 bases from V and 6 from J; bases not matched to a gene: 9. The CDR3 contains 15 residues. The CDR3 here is CASRRGDRVFNEQFF. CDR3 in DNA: TGTGCCAGCAGGAGGGGGGACAGGGTGTTCAATGAGCAGTTCTTC.

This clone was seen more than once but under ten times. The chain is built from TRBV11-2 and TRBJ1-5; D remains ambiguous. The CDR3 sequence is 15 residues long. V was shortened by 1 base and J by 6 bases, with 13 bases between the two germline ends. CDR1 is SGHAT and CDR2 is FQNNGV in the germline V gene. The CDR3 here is CASSLAYKTGQPQHF. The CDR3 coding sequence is TGTGCCAGCAGCTTAGCCTATAAAACTGGTCAGCCCCAGCATTTT.

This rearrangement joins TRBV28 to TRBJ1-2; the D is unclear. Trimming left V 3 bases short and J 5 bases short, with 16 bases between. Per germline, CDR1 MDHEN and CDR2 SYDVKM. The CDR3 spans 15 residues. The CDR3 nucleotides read TGTGCCAGCAGTTTGGACGAGGGATTAGGTTATGGCTACACCTTC. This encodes CASSLDEGLGYGYTF.

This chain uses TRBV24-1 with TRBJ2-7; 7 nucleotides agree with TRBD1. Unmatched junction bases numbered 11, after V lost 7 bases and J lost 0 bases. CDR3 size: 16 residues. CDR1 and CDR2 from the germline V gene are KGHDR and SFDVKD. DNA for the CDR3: TGTGCCACCAGCTTAACGGACAGGCACAGCTCCTACGAGCAGTACTTC. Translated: CATSLTDRHSSYEQYF.

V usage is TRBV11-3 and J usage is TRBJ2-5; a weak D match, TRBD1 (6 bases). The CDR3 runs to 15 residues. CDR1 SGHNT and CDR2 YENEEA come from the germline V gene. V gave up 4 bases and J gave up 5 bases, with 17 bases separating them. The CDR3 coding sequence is TGTGCCAGCAGCTGGAATCCAGGGGTTGGCGAGACCCAGTACTTC. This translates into CASSWNPGVGETQYF.

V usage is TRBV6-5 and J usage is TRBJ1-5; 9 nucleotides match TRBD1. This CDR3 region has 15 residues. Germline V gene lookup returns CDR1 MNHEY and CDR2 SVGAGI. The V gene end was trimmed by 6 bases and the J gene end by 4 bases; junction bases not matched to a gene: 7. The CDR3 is CASRDGQGSNQPQHF. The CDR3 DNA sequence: TGTGCCAGCAGGGATGGACAGGGGAGTAATCAGCCCCAGCATTTT.

For the CDR3, the DNA is TGTGCCAGCAGGCGGCAGGGCGATAATCAGCCCCAGCATTTT. It specifies CASRRQGDNQPQHF. The chain joins TRBV2 to TRBJ1-5; a possible D gene is TRBD1 (5 bases). The CDR3 loop spans 14 amino acids. Germline V CDR1 and CDR2: SNHLY, FYNNEI. Trimming left V 6 bases short and J 4 bases short, with 13 bases between. Based on the CDR3 plus reference TRBV2 and TRBJ1-5, the full variable domain is EPEVTQTPSHQVTQMGQEVILRCVPISNHLYFYWYRQILGQKVEFLVSFYNNEISEKSEIFDDQFSVERPDGSNFTLKIRSTKLEDSAMYFCASRRQGDNQPQHFGDGTRLSIL.

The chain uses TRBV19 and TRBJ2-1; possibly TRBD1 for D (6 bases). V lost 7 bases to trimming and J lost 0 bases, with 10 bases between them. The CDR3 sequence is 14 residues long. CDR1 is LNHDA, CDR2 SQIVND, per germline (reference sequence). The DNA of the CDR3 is TGTGCCAGTACCCAGGGGAGCTCCTACAATGAGCAGTTCTTC. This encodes CASTQGSSYNEQFF.

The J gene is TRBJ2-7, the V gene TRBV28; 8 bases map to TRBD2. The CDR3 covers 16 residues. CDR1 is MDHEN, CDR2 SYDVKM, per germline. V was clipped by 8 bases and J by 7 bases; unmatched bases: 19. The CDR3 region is CASSTPGAGDIIEQYF. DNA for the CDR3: TGTGCCAGCTCAACCCCCGGAGCGGGGGATATTATAGAGCAGTACTTC.

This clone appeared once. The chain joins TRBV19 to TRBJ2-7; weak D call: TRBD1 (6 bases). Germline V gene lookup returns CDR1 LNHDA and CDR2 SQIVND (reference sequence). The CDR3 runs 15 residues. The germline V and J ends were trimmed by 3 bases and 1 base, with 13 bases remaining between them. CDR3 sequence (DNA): TGTGCCAGTAGTATGGACAGCCAAAAATCCTACGAGCAGTACTTC. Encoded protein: CASSMDSQKSYEQYF. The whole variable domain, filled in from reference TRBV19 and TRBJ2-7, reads DGGITQSPKYLFRKEGQNVTLSCEQNLNHDAMYWYRQDPGQGLRLIYYSQIVNDFQKGDIAEGYSVSREKKESFPLTVTSAQKNPTAFYLCASSMDSQKSYEQYFGPGTRLTVT.

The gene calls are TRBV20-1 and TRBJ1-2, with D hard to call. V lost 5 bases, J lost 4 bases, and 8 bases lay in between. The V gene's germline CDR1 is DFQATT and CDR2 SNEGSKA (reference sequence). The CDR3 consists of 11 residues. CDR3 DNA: TGCAGTGCTGACATGGGCTATGGCTACACCTTC. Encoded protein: CSADMGYGYTF.

In DNA form, the CDR3 reads TGTGCCAGCAGTTTAAGGTGGATATGCGGTTCACCCCTCCACTTT. Translated: CASSLRWICGSPLHF. The rearrangement links TRBV6-4 to TRBJ1-6, with unresolved D. This CDR3 is built from 15 residues. Germline V gives CDR1 MRHNA, CDR2 SNTAGT. V lost 5 bases, J lost 9 bases, and 17 bases lay in between.

CDR3: CASSPTGTGNLAGITGELFF. Here the CDR3 DNA reads TGTGCCAGCAGCCCTACCGGGACAGGGAATCTAGCGGGTATCACCGGGGAGCTGTTTTTT. The genes are TRBV3-1 (or the pseudogene TRBV3-2) and TRBJ2-2, with a weak D call TRBD1 (9 bases). Trimming stripped 4 bases from V and 4 bases from J, with 28 bases between. The length of the CDR3 is 20 residues. Germline V gene lookup returns CDR1 LGHDT and CDR2 YNNKEL (reference sequence).

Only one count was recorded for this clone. The CDR3 sequence: CAAGLETSTDTQYF. CDR3 in DNA: TGTGCCGCTGGCTTGGAGACTTCCACAGATACGCAGTATTTT. V is TRBV10-3 and J is TRBJ2-3; no clear D. V lost 11 bases to trimming and J lost 2 bases, with 17 bases between them. Germline assignment: CDR1 ENHRY and CDR2 SYGVKD. This CDR3 spans 14 amino acids.

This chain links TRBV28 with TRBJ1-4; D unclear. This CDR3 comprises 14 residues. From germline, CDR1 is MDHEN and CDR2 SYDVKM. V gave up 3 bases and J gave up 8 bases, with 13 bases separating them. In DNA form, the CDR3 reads TGTGCCAGCAGTTTGGAGGACCCAAGGGAAAAACTGTTTTTT. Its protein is CASSLEDPREKLFF.

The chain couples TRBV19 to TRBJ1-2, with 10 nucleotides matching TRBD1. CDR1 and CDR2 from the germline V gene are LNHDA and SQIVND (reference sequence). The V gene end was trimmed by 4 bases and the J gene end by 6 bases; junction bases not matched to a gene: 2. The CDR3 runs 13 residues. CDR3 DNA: TGTGCCAGTAGTACCGACAGGGGGCATGGCTACACCTTC. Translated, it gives CASSTDRGHGYTF.

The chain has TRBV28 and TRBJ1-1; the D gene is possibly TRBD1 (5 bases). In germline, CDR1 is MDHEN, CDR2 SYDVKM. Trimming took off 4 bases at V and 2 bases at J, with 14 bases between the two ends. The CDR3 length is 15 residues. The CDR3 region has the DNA TGTGCCAGCAGTTCCCCAGGGTCCCCTAACACTGAAGCTTTCTTT. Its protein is CASSSPGSPNTEAFF.

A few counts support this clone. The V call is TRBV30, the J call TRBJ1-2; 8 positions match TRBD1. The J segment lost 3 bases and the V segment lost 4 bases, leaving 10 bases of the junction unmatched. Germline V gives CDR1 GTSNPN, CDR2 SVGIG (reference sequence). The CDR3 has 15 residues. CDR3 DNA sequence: TGTGCCTGGACCCCAGGGACAGGTGGATACTATGGCTACACCTTC. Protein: CAWTPGTGGYYGYTF.

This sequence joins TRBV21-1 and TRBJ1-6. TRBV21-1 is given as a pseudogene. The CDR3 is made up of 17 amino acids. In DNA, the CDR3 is TGTGCCAGCAGCGCAAAGGGGACTGCTGTGACTGCCGGGCTCCTCCACTTT. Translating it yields CASSAKGTAVTAGLLHF.

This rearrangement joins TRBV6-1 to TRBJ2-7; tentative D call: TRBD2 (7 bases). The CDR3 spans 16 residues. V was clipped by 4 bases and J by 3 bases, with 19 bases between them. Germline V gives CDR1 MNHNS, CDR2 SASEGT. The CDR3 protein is CASSAPGGGTSYEQYF. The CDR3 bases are TGTGCCAGCAGTGCACCTGGCGGGGGCACTAGCTACGAGCAGTACTTC.

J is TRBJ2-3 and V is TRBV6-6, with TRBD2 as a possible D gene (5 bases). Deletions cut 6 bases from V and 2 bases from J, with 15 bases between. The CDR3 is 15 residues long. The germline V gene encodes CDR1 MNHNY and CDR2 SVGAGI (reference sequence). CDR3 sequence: CASSSTEGFTDTQYF. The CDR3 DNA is TGTGCCAGCAGCAGCACAGAGGGATTCACAGATACGCAGTATTTT.

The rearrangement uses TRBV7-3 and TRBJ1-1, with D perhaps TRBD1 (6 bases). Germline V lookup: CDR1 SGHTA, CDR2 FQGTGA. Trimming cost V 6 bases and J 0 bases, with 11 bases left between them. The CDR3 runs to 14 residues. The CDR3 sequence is CASRPDSVNTEAFF. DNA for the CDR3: TGTGCCAGCAGGCCGGACAGTGTGAACACTGAAGCTTTCTTT.